The 4 T cell receptor beta chains presented below share a single source sample, sequenced in a study of CD8 T cells in Susac syndrome. The RNA input was roughly 0.5 to 1 ug, and it was reverse transcribed with random hexamers. Using its own MiXCR run on the immunoSEQ multiplex PCR reads, TCRdb lists one record per CDR3 protein. Seen here are fewer than 85,000 distinct CDR3 sequences, 94% observed once, and the top ten hold 0.4% to 0.55%. The sequenced sample consisted of CD8+ T cells from PBMCs. The receptors were sampled from a human donor with Susac syndrome.

The V call is TRBV6-5, the J call TRBJ1-1, with D maybe TRBD1 (5 bases). Trimming took 4 bases from V and 4 from J, leaving 13 bases between them. CDR1 is MNHEY, CDR2 SVGAGI, per germline. The CDR3 runs 14 residues. The CDR3 bases are TGTGCCAGCAGTTTGGCTCCCGGGGCCACTGAAGCTTTCTTT. Translated: CASSLAPGATEAFF.

The V and J genes are TRBV12-3 or TRBV12-4 and TRBJ2-5, with 7 bases aligning to TRBD1. The CDR3 runs to 15 residues. J was trimmed by 0 bases and V by 4 bases; bases with no gene match: 5. DNA of the CDR3: TGTGCCAGCAGTTCCCCGGGACAGAACCAAGAGACCCAGTACTTC. Translated: CASSSPGQNQETQYF.

This chain connects TRBV12-5 to TRBJ2-3; 7 bases align to TRBD1. CDR1 and CDR2 from the germline V gene are LGHNT and FRNRAP. This CDR3 has 17 residues. The trim removed 2 bases at V and 5 bases at J, leaving 13 bases unmatched. The CDR3 protein is CASGLPPGYRGEDTQYF. The CDR3 bases are TGTGCTAGTGGTTTGCCCCCGGGGTACAGGGGAGAAGATACGCAGTATTTT.

V gene TRBV2 combines with J gene TRBJ1-6; D unclear. Germline assignment: CDR1 SNHLY and CDR2 FYNNEI. V lost 8 bases and J 10 bases, leaving 12 bases between the germline ends. The CDR3 length is 12 residues. The CDR3 spells CASDDHSSPLHF. In nucleotides, the CDR3 is TGTGCCAGCGATGATCATTCCTCACCCCTCCACTTT. The full variable domain, rest sourced from reference TRBV2 and TRBJ1-6, is EPEVTQTPSHQVTQMGQEVILRCVPISNHLYFYWYRQILGQKVEFLVSFYNNEISEKSEIFDDQFSVERPDGSNFTLKIRSTKLEDSAMYFCASDDHSSPLHFGNGTRLTVT.